Detailed here is one T cell receptor beta chain. Its specificity is not known. Only in-frame clones appear in the TCRdb table, and some are missing; sequencing was by immunoSEQ multiplex PCR. The sample holds fewer than 40,000 clones, 94% seen once. On average roughly 92,000 T cells per donor were immunosequenced. Germline V lookup: CDR1 SGHTS, CDR2 YDEGEE. Trimming took 5 bases from V and 6 from J; bases not matched to a gene: 13. The CDR3 is made up of 16 amino acids. The data originate from a study of T cells in tuberculosis. Study details: In South Africa, adults with active tuberculosis were compared with IGRA-negative and latently infected IGRA-positive adolescents.

Regarding the study as a whole: Active tuberculosis alpha repertoires lay closer to GMM-specific TCRs than controls'.

The sequenced sample consisted of PBMCs. The V and J genes are TRBV5-8 and TRBJ2-1; 8 bases match TRBD2. This clonotype was obtained from a donor aged 10-29 years with latent tuberculosis or without tuberculosis infection. CDR3 sequence: CASSYYVGLAFNEQFF. The DNA for the CDR3 is TGTGCCAGCAGTTATTACGTCGGACTAGCCTTCAATGAGCAGTTCTTC.